The rows below give T cell receptor beta chains drawn from one sample of a study of blood T cell repertoires in COVID-19. Profiling relied on immunoSEQ multiplex PCR, and the TCRdb table lists in-frame clones only, not all of them. The sample lists approximately 290,000 clones, roughly 88% seen once, with around 1% in the top ten. The material sequenced was peripheral blood. The receptors were gathered from a human donor with COVID-19, enrolled during active disease. The donor label of this sample is uncertain. Both conserved end residues are part of each CDR3. Each record gives: clone size, V gene, J gene, D gene, CDR3 protein, CDR3 DNA. The D gene is left open where the match is weak. Clone size appears in some rows only: once, few, many, or a class for an expanded clone.

>NA|TRBV4-1|TRBJ1-2|NA
CASSLPWGGNYGYTF
TGCGCCAGCAGCCTGCCCTGGGGGGGGAACTATGGCTACACCTTC
>NA|TRBV7-2|TRBJ1-2|NA
CASSLTQDFYGYTF
TGTGCCAGCAGCCTTACACAGGATTTCTATGGCTACACCTTC
>NA|TRBV7-2|TRBJ2-1|TRBD1
CASSSWGQDYNEQFF
TGTGCCAGCAGCTCATGGGGACAGGATTACAATGAGCAGTTCTTC
>once|TRBV6-5|TRBJ2-2|TRBD1
CASRTGYNAGELFF
TGTGCCAGCAGGACAGGGTACAATGCCGGGGAGCTGTTTTTT
>NA|TRBV10-2|TRBJ2-1|TRBD2
CASRVAGLSYNEQFF
TGCGCCAGCAGGGTAGCGGGCTTGAGCTACAATGAGCAGTTCTTC
>NA|TRBV11-2|TRBJ2-5|NA
CASSSEETQYF
TGTGCCAGCAGCTCCGAAGAGACCCAGTACTTC
>NA|TRBV30|TRBJ1-2|NA
CAWSPSGGPGYTF
TGTGCCTGGAGTCCCTCGGGAGGCCCTGGCTACACCTTC
>NA|TRBV21-1|TRBJ1-2|NA
CASSTPGTGRTDGYTF
TGTGCCAGCAGCACGCCCGGGACAGGGAGGACTGATGGCTACACCTTC
>NA|TRBV19|TRBJ1-4|TRBD1
CASSRQGADEKLFF
TGTGCCAGTAGTCGGCAGGGGGCGGATGAAAAACTGTTTTTT
>few|TRBV27|TRBJ1-3|NA
CASSLYFSSSGNTIYF
TGTGCCAGCAGTTTATATTTCTCCTCCTCTGGAAACACCATATATTTT
>NA|TRBV11-2|TRBJ2-3|NA
CASSFLSTDTQYF
TGTGCCAGCAGCTTTCTTAGCACAGATACGCAGTATTTT
>NA|TRBV19|TRBJ2-1|TRBD2
CASSITGTSGGDEQFF
TGTGCCAGTAGTATAACCGGGACTAGCGGGGGCGATGAGCAGTTCTTC
>NA|TRBV7-9|TRBJ2-5|NA
CASSLLLGVQETQYF
TGTGCCAGCAGCTTGTTATTAGGAGTCCAAGAGACCCAGTACTTC
>NA|TRBV6-5|TRBJ1-5|NA
CASSRGDPPQHF
TGTGCCAGCAGCCGGGGGGATCCGCCCCAGCATTTT
>NA|TRBV7-3|TRBJ1-6|TRBD1
CASSLTGGEGSPLHF
TGTGCCAGCAGCTTGACAGGGGGCGAAGGGTCACCCCTCCACTTT
>NA|TRBV9|TRBJ2-7|TRBD1
CASSGQGYEQYF
TGTGCCAGCAGCGGACAGGGGTACGAGCAGTACTTC
>NA|TRBV11-2|TRBJ2-7|NA
CASSLGPEQYF
TGTGCCAGCAGCTTGGGCCCGGAGCAGTACTTC
>NA|TRBV25-1|TRBJ1-1|NA
CASSDERQNTEAFF
TGTGCCAGCAGTGACGAGCGTCAGAACACTGAAGCTTTCTTT
>NA|TRBV21-1|TRBJ2-7|NA
CASSKSWATSYEQYF
TGTGCCAGCAGCAAAAGTTGGGCCACCTCCTACGAGCAGTACTTC
>NA|TRBV7-9|TRBJ1-5|TRBD1
CASSPGTGAEGQPQHF
TGTGCCAGCAGCCCGGGGACAGGGGCGGAGGGTCAGCCCCAGCATTTT
>NA|TRBV7-3|TRBJ2-6|TRBD1
CASSTPNPGTGRSGANVLTF
TGTGCCAGCAGCACGCCCAACCCCGGGACAGGACGCTCTGGGGCCAACGTCCTGACTTTC
>NA|TRBV7-3|TRBJ2-1|NA
CASSLEADYNEQFF
TGTGCCAGCAGCTTAGAGGCGGACTACAATGAGCAGTTCTTC
>NA|TRBV28|TRBJ1-2|TRBD1
CASSPSGQGDSRSRRGYTF
TGTGCCAGCAGTCCCTCTGGCCAAGGGGACAGCCGCTCTAGACGTGGCTACACCTTC
>NA|TRBV9|TRBJ1-2|NA
CASSPRGSSNYGYTF
TGTGCCAGCAGCCCGAGGGGGAGTTCTAACTATGGCTACACCTTC
>NA|TRBV5-1|TRBJ2-4|TRBD2
CASSLGLAENIQYF
TGCGCCAGCAGCTTGGGACTAGCGGAAAACATTCAGTACTTC
>NA|TRBV9|TRBJ2-2|NA
CASSVRVTGELFF
TGTGCCAGCAGCGTCAGGGTAACGGGGGAGCTGTTTTTT
>once|TRBV9|TRBJ2-5|NA
CASSVRDNGETQYF
TGTGCCAGCAGCGTCCGGGACAACGGAGAGACCCAGTACTTC
>NA|TRBV9|TRBJ2-5|TRBD1
CASSPSGQGPETQYF
TGTGCCAGCAGCCCTTCAGGACAGGGGCCAGAGACCCAGTACTTC
>NA|TRBV30|TRBJ2-3|NA
CAWSVPGRVYEYTQYF
TGTGCCTGGAGTGTACCCGGCAGGGTCTACGAGTACACGCAGTATTTT
>NA|TRBV28|TRBJ1-5|TRBD1
CASSSLWTGGGRQPQHF
TGTGCCAGCAGTTCCCTATGGACAGGGGGCGGAAGACAGCCCCAGCATTTT
>NA|TRBV10-3|TRBJ2-3|NA
CAISFGGSPDTQYF
TGTGCCATCAGTTTCGGGGGTTCCCCAGATACGCAGTATTTT
>few|TRBV28|TRBJ2-7|NA
CASKPTGYEQYF
TGTGCCAGCAAGCCGACAGGCTACGAGCAGTACTTC
>NA|TRBV12-3/TRBV12-4|TRBJ2-1|TRBD1
CASRTGGNEQFF
TGTGCCAGCAGAACAGGGGGGAATGAGCAGTTCTTC
>NA|TRBV7-9|TRBJ1-2|NA
CASSFGDLRYGYTF
TGTGCCAGCAGCTTCGGGGATTTGAGATATGGCTACACCTTC
>NA|TRBV28|TRBJ1-1|NA
CASSLTASGAFF
TGTGCCAGCAGTTTAACGGCCTCGGGAGCTTTCTTT
>NA|TRBV28|TRBJ2-2|NA
CASTFPGTGTGELFF
TGTGCCAGCACGTTCCCGGGTACGGGAACCGGGGAGCTGTTTTTT
>NA|TRBV6-2/TRBV6-3|TRBJ2-2|NA
CASSLFLATGELFF
TGTGCCAGCAGTTTATTTCTGGCTACCGGGGAGCTGTTTTTT
>NA|TRBV28|TRBJ1-1|NA
CASTLPRGTEAFF
TGTGCCAGCACCCTCCCAAGGGGGACTGAAGCTTTCTTT
>NA|TRBV7-3|TRBJ2-1|TRBD2
CASSQSGGLAVNNEQFF
TGTGCCAGCAGCCAATCGGGAGGGCTAGCGGTAAACAATGAGCAGTTCTTC
>few|TRBV5-8|TRBJ1-2|NA
CASSLAREGYTF
TGTGCCAGCAGCCTCGCGAGGGAAGGCTACACCTTC
>once|TRBV29-1|TRBJ1-2|TRBD1
CSVDEGAPHGYTF
TGCAGCGTTGACGAGGGGGCCCCCCATGGCTACACCTTC
>NA|TRBV7-9|TRBJ1-6|NA
CASSEDSSSYNSPLHF
TGTGCCAGCAGCGAGGACAGTAGCTCCTATAATTCACCCCTCCACTTT
>NA|TRBV7-9|TRBJ1-1|TRBD1
CASSDAPGTGNTEAFF
TGTGCCAGCAGCGATGCCCCCGGGACAGGGAACACTGAAGCTTTCTTT
>NA|TRBV2|TRBJ2-2|TRBD1
CASSGDRGANTGELFF
TGTGCCAGCAGTGGGGACAGGGGCGCTAACACCGGGGAGCTGTTTTTT
>NA|TRBV21-1|TRBJ2-7|NA
CASTRRDRKGALGDEQYF
TGTGCCAGCACCCGAAGGGACAGGAAAGGGGCCCTAGGTGACGAGCAGTACTTC
>once|TRBV28|TRBJ1-4|TRBD1
CASSPPTGGIGEKLFF
TGTGCCAGCAGTCCTCCTACAGGGGGAATTGGTGAAAAACTGTTTTTT
>NA|TRBV2|TRBJ2-1|TRBD2
CASSESRTSGRDKNEQFF
TGTGCCAGCAGTGAGAGCCGGACTAGCGGGAGGGATAAGAATGAGCAGTTCTTC
>NA|TRBV29-1|TRBJ1-1|NA
CSVETSGRNTEAFF
TGCAGCGTTGAAACCTCCGGGAGGAACACTGAAGCTTTCTTT
>NA|TRBV7-3|TRBJ1-1|NA
CASSSTGNTEAFF
TGTGCCAGCAGCTCTACGGGGAACACTGAAGCTTTCTTT
>NA|TRBV18|TRBJ1-1|NA
CASSPRENTEAFF
TGTGCCAGCTCACCAAGAGAGAACACTGAAGCTTTCTTT
>NA|TRBV27|TRBJ1-5|NA
CASSTYRVNQPQHF
TGTGCCAGCAGCACATACAGGGTTAATCAGCCCCAGCATTTT
>NA|TRBV5-1|TRBJ2-3|TRBD2
CASSPGTSGRAITDTQYF
TGCGCCAGCAGCCCCGGGACTAGCGGGAGGGCTATCACAGATACGCAGTATTTT
>NA|TRBV5-1|TRBJ1-2|NA
CASSLVQMSYGYTF
TGCGCCAGCAGCTTGGTACAGATGTCATATGGCTACACCTTC
>NA|TRBV6-1|TRBJ1-6|NA
CASSEAIRLVPNSPLHF
TGTGCCAGCAGTGAAGCGATTCGACTAGTACCTAATTCACCCCTCCACTTT
>NA|TRBV28|TRBJ2-5|TRBD1
CASSSGQGAETQYF
TGTGCCAGCAGCTCCGGACAGGGGGCAGAGACCCAGTACTTC
>once|TRBV28|TRBJ2-1|TRBD2
CASSFNAGGPKGNEQFF
TGTGCCAGCAGTTTTAACGCGGGAGGGCCCAAGGGCAATGAGCAGTTCTTC
>NA|TRBV28|TRBJ1-2|TRBD1
CASSSTGATWFYGYTF
TGTGCCAGCAGTTCTACAGGGGCCACCTGGTTTTATGGCTACACCTTC
>NA|TRBV4-3|TRBJ1-1|NA
CASSQSGGRNTEAFF
TGCGCCAGCAGCCAAAGCGGAGGGCGCAACACTGAAGCTTTCTTT
>NA|TRBV11-2|TRBJ2-7|NA
CASSLRQRDYEQYF
TGTGCCAGCAGCTTAAGGCAGCGAGACTACGAGCAGTACTTC
>NA|TRBV28|TRBJ2-7|NA
CASSWPRDTSYEQYF
TGTGCCAGCAGTTGGCCTCGGGACACATCCTACGAGCAGTACTTC